A single sample is the source of the 12 T cell receptor beta chains below, sequenced in a study of T cells after posttransplantation cyclophosphamide. Controls had myeloablative marrow grafts with methotrexate and calcineurin inhibitor, sampled at 1 year. TCRdb's table, derived via immunoSEQ multiplex PCR, lists solely in-frame clones and lacks some. The sample contains some 14,000 clones, more than 70% of which appear only once. This specimen consisted of PBMCs, obtained 350 to 400 days after allogeneic stem cell transplant with calcineurin inhibitor and methotrexate. The receptors originated from a young adult male patient who received an allogeneic stem cell transplant from a related donor, was CMV-positive, and had no GVHD. The graft donor may account for some of the T cells.

This chain uses TRBV29-1 with TRBJ2-2; TRBD2 is a possible D gene (7 bases). Germline V gives CDR1 SQVTM, CDR2 ANQGSEA. V gave up 8 bases and J gave up 1 base, with 17 bases separating them. The CDR3 has 15 residues. As DNA, the CDR3 is TGCAGCCCCCCGCGGGGGCAAGAGAACACCGGGGAGCTGTTTTTT. Amino acid sequence: CSPPRGQENTGELFF.

This chain joins TRBV6-5 and TRBJ1-2; no reliable D call. Germline CDR1 reads MNHEY; CDR2 reads SVGAGI. The CDR3 totals 13 residues. With 6 bases removed from V and 8 bases from J, the gap between germline ends came to 16 bases. The CDR3 nucleotides are TGTGCCAGCAGCAGACCCGGGATTGGCGGCTACACCTTC. Amino acids: CASSRPGIGGYTF.

The rearrangement uses TRBV5-5 and TRBJ2-7; weak D call: TRBD1 (6 bases). This CDR3 spans 15 amino acids. Trimming cost V 0 bases and J 2 bases, with 12 bases left between them. Per germline, CDR1 SGHKS and CDR2 YYEKEE (reference sequence). CDR3 region: CASSLEAPGAYEQYF. CDR3 DNA: TGTGCCAGCAGCTTGGAAGCTCCAGGGGCCTACGAGCAGTACTTC.

CDR3 coding DNA: TGTGCCAGCATCAACACCGGGACAGGGATTTCACCCCTCCACTTT. This translates into CASINTGTGISPLHF. The chain employs TRBV7-8 and TRBJ1-6; 9 positions match TRBD1. This CDR3 spans 15 amino acids. CDR1 is SGHVS, CDR2 FQNEAQ, per germline. J lost 9 bases, V lost 7 bases, and 10 bases had no gene match.

The V call is TRBV4-2, the J call TRBJ2-7, with a tentative D call TRBD2 (6 bases). This CDR3 has 17 residues. Between the trimmed V and J ends, which lost 4 bases and 6 bases, there was a span of 25 bases. The germline CDR1 and CDR2 sequences are LGHNA and YNFKEQ. Written as DNA, the CDR3 is TGTGCCAGCAGCCCAAATATCGGGGACTCCGCAAGGGGCGAGCAGTACTTC. Protein: CASSPNIGDSARGEQYF.

By share, this clone counts as medium-sized (0.01 to 0.1%). V usage is TRBV7-9 and J usage is TRBJ2-1, with a possible D match to TRBD2 (6 bases). This CDR3 comprises 12 residues. Deletions cut 5 bases from V and 10 bases from J, with 12 bases between. Germline V lookup: CDR1 SEHNR, CDR2 FQNEAQ (reference sequence). CDR3 DNA: TGTGCCAGCAGCCGTGGACTACGCGAGCAGTTCTTC. This translates into CASSRGLREQFF.

This clone was seen more than once but under ten times. V is TRBV7-8 and J is TRBJ2-7, with D perhaps matching TRBD1 (6 bases). With 2 bases removed from V and 4 bases from J, the gap between germline ends came to 9 bases. CDR3 size: 13 residues. Per germline, CDR1 SGHVS and CDR2 FQNEAQ. The CDR3 DNA reads TGTGCCAGCAGCTTACAGGGGTGGTACGAGCAGTACTTC. Protein product: CASSLQGWYEQYF.

V usage is TRBV6-4 and J usage is TRBJ2-1; 8 nucleotides align to TRBD1. V gave up 1 base and J gave up 9 bases; unmatched junction bases: 5. There are 14 residues in the CDR3. Germline CDR1 and CDR2: MRHNA and SNTAGT. CDR3 residues: CASSDLQGGSEQFF. The CDR3 nucleotides read TGTGCCAGCAGTGACTTACAGGGGGGAAGTGAGCAGTTCTTC.

The chain is built from TRBV7-3 and TRBJ1-1; D remains unclear. Germline values: CDR1 SGHTA, CDR2 FQGTGA. This CDR3 region has 13 residues. Deletions cut 4 bases from V and 2 bases from J, with 8 bases between. The CDR3: CASSSQVNTEAFF. DNA for the CDR3: TGTGCCAGCAGCTCACAAGTTAACACTGAAGCTTTCTTT.

The chain combines TRBV4-3 with TRBJ2-3, with 8 nucleotides matching TRBD2. The CDR3 sequence is 20 residues long. The germline V gene encodes CDR1 LGHNA and CDR2 YSLEER. V lost 0 bases to trimming and J lost 0 bases; unmatched junction nucleotides: 14. The CDR3 nucleotides are TGCGCCAGCAGCCAAGACCCGACTAGCGAACGCACCTCTAGCACAGATACGCAGTATTTT. This translates into CASSQDPTSERTSSTDTQYF.

CDR3 in DNA: TGTGCCAGCAGCTTAGGGGATCCCGGGGAGCTGTTTTTT. It codes for CASSLGDPGELFF. The chain recombines TRBV5-5 with TRBJ2-2; D may be TRBD1 (5 bases). This CDR3 spans 13 amino acids. The germline gives CDR1 SGHKS, CDR2 YYEKEE (reference sequence). The V gene lost 2 bases and the J gene lost 6 bases, with 8 bases spanning the gap.

J is TRBJ2-7 and V is TRBV18; TRBD1 aligns across 7 bases. Germline values: CDR1 KGHSH, CDR2 LQKENI. CDR3 length: 15 residues. V was clipped by 5 bases and J by 2 bases; unmatched bases: 9. The CDR3 is CASSDRTGGPYEQYF. The CDR3 coding sequence is TGTGCCAGCTCAGACCGGACAGGCGGGCCCTACGAGCAGTACTTC.